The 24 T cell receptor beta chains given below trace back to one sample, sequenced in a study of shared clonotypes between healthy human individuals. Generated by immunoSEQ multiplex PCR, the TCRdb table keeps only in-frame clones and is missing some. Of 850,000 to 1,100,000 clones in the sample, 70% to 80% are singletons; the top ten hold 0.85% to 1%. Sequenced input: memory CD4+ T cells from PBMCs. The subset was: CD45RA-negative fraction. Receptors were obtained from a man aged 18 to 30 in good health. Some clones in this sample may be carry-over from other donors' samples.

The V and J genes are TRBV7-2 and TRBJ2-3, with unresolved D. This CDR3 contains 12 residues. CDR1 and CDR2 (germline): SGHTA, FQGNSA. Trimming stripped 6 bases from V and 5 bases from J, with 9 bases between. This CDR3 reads CASRGIGDTQYF. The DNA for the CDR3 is TGTGCCAGCAGGGGGATAGGAGATACGCAGTATTTT.

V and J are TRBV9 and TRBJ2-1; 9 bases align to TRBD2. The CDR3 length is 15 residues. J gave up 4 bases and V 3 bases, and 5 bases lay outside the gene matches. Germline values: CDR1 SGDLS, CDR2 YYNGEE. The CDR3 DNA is TGTGCCAGCAGCGCAGGACTAGCGAGGTACAATGAGCAGTTCTTC. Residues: CASSAGLARYNEQFF.

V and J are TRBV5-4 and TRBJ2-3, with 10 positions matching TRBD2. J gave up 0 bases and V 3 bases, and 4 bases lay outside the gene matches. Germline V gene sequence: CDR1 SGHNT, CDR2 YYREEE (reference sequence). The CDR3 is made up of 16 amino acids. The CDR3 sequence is CASSYIAGGSTDTQYF. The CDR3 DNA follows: TGTGCCAGCAGCTATATAGCGGGAGGAAGCACAGATACGCAGTATTTT.

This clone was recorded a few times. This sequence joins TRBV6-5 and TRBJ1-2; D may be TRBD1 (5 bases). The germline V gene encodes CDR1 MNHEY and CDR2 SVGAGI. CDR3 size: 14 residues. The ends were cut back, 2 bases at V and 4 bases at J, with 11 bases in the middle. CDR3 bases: TGTGCCAGCAGTTACGGGACTCGAGGCTATGGCTACACCTTC. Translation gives CASSYGTRGYGYTF.

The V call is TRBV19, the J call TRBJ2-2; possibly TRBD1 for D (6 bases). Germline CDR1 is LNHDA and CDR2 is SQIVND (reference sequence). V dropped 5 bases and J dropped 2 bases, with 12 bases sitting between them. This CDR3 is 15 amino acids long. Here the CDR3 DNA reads TGTGCCAGTAGTTTCTACAGGGTAAACACCGGGGAGCTGTTTTTT. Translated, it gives CASSFYRVNTGELFF.

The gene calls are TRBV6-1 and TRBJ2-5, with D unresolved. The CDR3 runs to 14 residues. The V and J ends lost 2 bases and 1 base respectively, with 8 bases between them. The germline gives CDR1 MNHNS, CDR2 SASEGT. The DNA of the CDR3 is TGTGCCAGCAGTGAATTGAGGCCCCAAGAGACCCAGTACTTC. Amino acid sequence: CASSELRPQETQYF.

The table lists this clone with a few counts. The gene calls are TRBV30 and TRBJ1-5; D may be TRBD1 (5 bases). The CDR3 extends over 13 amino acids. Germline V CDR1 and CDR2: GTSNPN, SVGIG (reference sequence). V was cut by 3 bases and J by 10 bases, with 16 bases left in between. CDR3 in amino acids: CAWSGERDLPQHF. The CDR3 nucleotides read TGTGCCTGGAGCGGCGAGAGGGACCTACCCCAGCATTTT.

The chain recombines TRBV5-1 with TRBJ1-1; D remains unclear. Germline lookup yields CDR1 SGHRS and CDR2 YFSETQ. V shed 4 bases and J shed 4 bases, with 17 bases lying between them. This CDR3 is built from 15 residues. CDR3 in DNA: TGCGCCAGCAGCCCGTTCGGGGTTTCGGGCACTGAAGCTTTCTTT. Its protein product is CASSPFGVSGTEAFF.

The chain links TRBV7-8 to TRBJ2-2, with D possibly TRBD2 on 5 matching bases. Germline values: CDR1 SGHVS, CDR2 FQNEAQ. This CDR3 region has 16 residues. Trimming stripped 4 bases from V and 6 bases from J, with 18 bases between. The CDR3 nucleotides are TGTGCCAGCAGCTCCCCTCGGCTAGCTGCGGCCGGGGAGCTGTTTTTT. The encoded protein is CASSSPRLAAAGELFF.

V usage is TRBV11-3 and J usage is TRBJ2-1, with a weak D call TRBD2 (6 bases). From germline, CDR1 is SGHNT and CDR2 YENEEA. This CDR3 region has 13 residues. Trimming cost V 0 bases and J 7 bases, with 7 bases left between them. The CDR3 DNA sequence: TGTGCCAGCAGCTTAGAGCGGGGAAATGAGCAGTTCTTC. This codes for CASSLERGNEQFF.

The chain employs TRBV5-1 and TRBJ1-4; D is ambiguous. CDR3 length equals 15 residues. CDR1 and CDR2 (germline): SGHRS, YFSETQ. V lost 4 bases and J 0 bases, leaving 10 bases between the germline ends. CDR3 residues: CASSVGSATNEKLFF. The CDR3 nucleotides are TGCGCCAGCAGCGTGGGGTCAGCAACTAATGAAAAACTGTTTTTT.

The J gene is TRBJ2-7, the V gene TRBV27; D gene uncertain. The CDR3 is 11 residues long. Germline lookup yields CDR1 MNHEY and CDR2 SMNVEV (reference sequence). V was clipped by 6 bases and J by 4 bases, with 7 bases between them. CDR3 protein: CASRENYEQYF. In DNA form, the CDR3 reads TGTGCCAGCAGGGAGAATTACGAGCAGTACTTC.

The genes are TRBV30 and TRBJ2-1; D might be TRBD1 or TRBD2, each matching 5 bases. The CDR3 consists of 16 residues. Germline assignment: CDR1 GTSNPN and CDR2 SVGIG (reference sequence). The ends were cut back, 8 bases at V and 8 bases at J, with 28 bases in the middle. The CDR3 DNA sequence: TGTGCCCGGTGGGGCAGAGGGAGACTTCAGTTTGATGAGCAGTTCTTC. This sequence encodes CARWGRGRLQFDEQFF. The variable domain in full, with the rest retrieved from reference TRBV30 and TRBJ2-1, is SQTIHQWPATLVQPVGSPLSLECTVEGTSNPNLYWYRQAAGRGLQLLFYSVGIGQISSEVPQNLSASRPQDRQFILSSKKLLLSDSGFYLCARWGRGRLQFDEQFFGPGTRLTVL.

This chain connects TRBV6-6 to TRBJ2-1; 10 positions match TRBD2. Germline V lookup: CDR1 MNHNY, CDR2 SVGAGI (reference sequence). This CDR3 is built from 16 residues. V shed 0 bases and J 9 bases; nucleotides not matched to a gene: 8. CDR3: CASSYSLAGGGSEQFF. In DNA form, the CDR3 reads TGTGCCAGCAGTTACTCCTTAGCGGGAGGAGGTTCTGAGCAGTTCTTC.

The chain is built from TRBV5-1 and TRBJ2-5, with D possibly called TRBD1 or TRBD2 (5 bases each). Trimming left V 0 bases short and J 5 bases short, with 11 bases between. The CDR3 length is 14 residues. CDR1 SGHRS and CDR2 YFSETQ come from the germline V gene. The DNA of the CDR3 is TGCGCCAGCAGCTTGGTGGGGACGGGCGAGACCCAGTACTTC. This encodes CASSLVGTGETQYF.

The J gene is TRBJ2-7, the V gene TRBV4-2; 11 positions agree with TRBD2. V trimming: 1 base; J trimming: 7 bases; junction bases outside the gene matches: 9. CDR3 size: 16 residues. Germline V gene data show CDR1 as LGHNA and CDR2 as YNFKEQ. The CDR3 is CASSQVVAGGPEEQYF. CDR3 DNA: TGTGCCAGCAGCCAAGTGGTAGCGGGAGGGCCAGAGGAGCAGTACTTC.

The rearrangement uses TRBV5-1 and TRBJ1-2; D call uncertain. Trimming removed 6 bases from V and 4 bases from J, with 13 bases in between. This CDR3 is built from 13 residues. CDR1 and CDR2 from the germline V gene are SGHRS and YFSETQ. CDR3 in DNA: TGCGCCAGCAACCCCGGGGAGGGCTATGGCTACACCTTC. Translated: CASNPGEGYGYTF.

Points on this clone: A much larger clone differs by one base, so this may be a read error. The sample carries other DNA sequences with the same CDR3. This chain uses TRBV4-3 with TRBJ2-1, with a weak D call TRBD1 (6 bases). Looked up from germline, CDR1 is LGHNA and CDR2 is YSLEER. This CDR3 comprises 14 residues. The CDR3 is CASSLGSGDNEQFF. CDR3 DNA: TGCGCTAGCAGCCTAGGATCAGGGGACAATGAGCAGTTCTTC.

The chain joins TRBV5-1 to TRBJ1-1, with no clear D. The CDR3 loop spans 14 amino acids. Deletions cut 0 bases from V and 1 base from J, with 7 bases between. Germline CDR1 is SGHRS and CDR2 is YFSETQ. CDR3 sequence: CASSLDPGNTEAFF. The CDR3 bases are TGCGCCAGCAGCTTGGATCCAGGGAACACTGAAGCTTTCTTT.

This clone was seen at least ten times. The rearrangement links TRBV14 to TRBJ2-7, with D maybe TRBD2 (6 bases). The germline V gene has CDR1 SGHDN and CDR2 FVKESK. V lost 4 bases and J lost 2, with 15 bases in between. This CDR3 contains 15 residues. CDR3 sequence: CASSPTLAQAYEQYF. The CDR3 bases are TGTGCCAGCAGCCCCACGCTAGCGCAAGCCTACGAGCAGTACTTC. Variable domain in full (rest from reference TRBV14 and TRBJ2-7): EAGVTQFPSHSVIEKGQTVTLRCDPISGHDNLYWYRRVMGKEIKFLLHFVKESKQDESGMPNNRFLAERTGGTYSTLKVQPAELEDSGVYFCASSPTLAQAYEQYFGPGTRLTVT.

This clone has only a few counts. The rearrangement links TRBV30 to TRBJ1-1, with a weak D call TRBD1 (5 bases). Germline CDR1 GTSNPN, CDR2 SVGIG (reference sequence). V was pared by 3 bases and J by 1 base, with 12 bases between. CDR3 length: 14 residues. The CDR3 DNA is TGTGCCTGGAGGGGGGGGTTTGGGAACACTGAAGCTTTCTTT. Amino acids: CAWRGGFGNTEAFF.

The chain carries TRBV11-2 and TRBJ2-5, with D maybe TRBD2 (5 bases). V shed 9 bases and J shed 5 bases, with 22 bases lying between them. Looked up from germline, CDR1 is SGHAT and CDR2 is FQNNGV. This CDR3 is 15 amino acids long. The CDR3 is CASLAYNLVGETQYF. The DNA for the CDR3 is TGTGCCAGTCTAGCTTACAACCTGGTCGGGGAGACCCAGTACTTC.

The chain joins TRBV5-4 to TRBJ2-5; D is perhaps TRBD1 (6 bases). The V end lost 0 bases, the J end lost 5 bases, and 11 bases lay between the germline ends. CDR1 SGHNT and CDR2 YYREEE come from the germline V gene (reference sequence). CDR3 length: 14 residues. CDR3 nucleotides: TGTGCCAGCAGCTTGGTACAGGGTGGGGAGACCCAGTACTTC. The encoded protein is CASSLVQGGETQYF.

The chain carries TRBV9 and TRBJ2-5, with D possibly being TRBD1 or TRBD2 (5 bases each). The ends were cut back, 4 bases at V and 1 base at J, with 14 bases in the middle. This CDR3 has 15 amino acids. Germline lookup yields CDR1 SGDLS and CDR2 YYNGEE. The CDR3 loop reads CASSSGTDFQETQYF. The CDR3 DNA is TGTGCCAGCAGCTCCGGGACGGACTTCCAAGAGACCCAGTACTTC.